These 27 T cell receptor beta chains share one sample of origin, sequenced in a study of naive and memory T cell subsets. The treatment is: skin biopsy from PPD injection site in Mantoux-positive individual. An oligonucleotide containing a UMI was ligated to the 3' end of TCR cDNA. The SP2 primer and nested alpha and beta constant region primers amplified ligated cDNA in four rounds. TCRdb called the UMI-ligation and nested PCR reads again in MiXCR, with one record for every CDR3 protein. The sample carries about 14,000 distinct CDR3 sequences, under 6.5% recorded once. The sequencing used skin, collected from a tuberculin skin test site. These receptors all come from an adult in good health.

This clonotype was counted only a few times. This chain links TRBV18 with TRBJ1-2; unclear D gene. V lost 4 bases, J lost 0 bases, and 12 bases lay in between. CDR1 and CDR2 from the germline V gene are KGHSH and LQKENI. The CDR3 totals 15 residues. The chain's CDR3 is CASSQSSYPNYGYTF. In DNA, the CDR3 is TGTGCCAGCTCACAAAGTAGCTACCCTAACTATGGCTACACCTTC.

This clonotype has at least ten counts. This chain connects TRBV20-1 to TRBJ1-6; tentatively, D is TRBD1 (5 bases). The CDR3 loop spans 15 amino acids. Germline assignment: CDR1 DFQATT and CDR2 SNEGSKA (reference sequence). Deletions cut 1 base from V and 7 bases from J, with 14 bases between. CDR3 nucleotide sequence: TGCAGTGCTAGAGGAGGGGTCAGTCGCAATTCACCCCTCCACTTT. Protein sequence: CSARGGVSRNSPLHF.

This clonotype was seen only a few times. The rearrangement links TRBV19 to TRBJ2-4; TRBD1 matches 7 bases. Germline V gene sequence: CDR1 LNHDA, CDR2 SQIVND (reference sequence). The CDR3 sequence is 12 residues long. J was trimmed by 10 bases and V by 6 bases; bases with no gene match: 6. The CDR3, as DNA: TGTGCCAGTAGCCAGGGGGTGTCGATTCAGTACTTC. Its protein is CASSQGVSIQYF.

This clonotype was counted at least ten times. This rearrangement joins TRBV5-6 to TRBJ1-3; D is possibly TRBD1 (5 bases). The CDR3 has 15 amino acids. Per germline, CDR1 SGHDT and CDR2 YYEEEE. Trimming took 0 bases from V and 2 from J, leaving 9 bases between them. The CDR3 region has the DNA TGTGCCAGCAGCTTGGAGTCGGGGGCTGGAAACACCATATATTTT. This gives the protein CASSLESGAGNTIYF.

This clonotype was picked up many times. CDR3 protein: CASSPRRTEAFF. The CDR3 DNA sequence: TGTGCCAGCTCACCCAGGCGGACTGAAGCTTTCTTT. The chain is built from TRBV18 and TRBJ1-1, with D uncertain. Trimming took 3 bases from V and 5 from J, leaving 7 bases between them. The germline gives CDR1 KGHSH, CDR2 LQKENI. The CDR3 loop spans 12 amino acids.

About this clonotype itself: A much larger clone lies a single base off, so this may be a read error. The chain carries TRBV10-3 and TRBJ2-2; TRBD2 agrees at 7 bases. After removal of 10 bases from V and 0 bases from J, the junction contained 14 bases not matched to a gene. CDR3 size: 17 residues. Germline V gives CDR1 ENHRY, CDR2 SYGVKD. CDR3 protein: CATGVLRGLANTGELFF. The CDR3 DNA follows: TGTGCCACGGGGGTACTTCGCGGACTAGCGAACACCGGGGAGCTGTTTTTT.

In its sample, this clonotype was seen many times. The CDR3 DNA reads TGTGCCAGCAGCCTGGGACGGGCGAACATTCAGTACTTC. As protein: CASSLGRANIQYF. The V and J genes are TRBV3-1 and TRBJ2-4; D is perhaps TRBD1 or TRBD2 (5 bases each). CDR3 length: 13 residues. Trimming left V 4 bases short and J 7 bases short, with 11 bases between. Germline CDR1 is LGHDT and CDR2 is YNNKEL (reference sequence).

The sample holds many counts of this clonotype. V gene TRBV2 combines with J gene TRBJ1-1; D is possibly TRBD1 (6 bases). The V and J ends lost 2 bases and 5 bases respectively, with 12 bases between them. The germline V gene encodes CDR1 SNHLY and CDR2 FYNNEI. This CDR3 has 14 amino acids. Written as DNA, the CDR3 is TGTGCCAGCAGTGAATCCGGGGGCGTGACTGAAGCTTTCTTT. Its translation is CASSESGGVTEAFF. The variable domain in full, with the rest retrieved from reference TRBV2 and TRBJ1-1, is EPEVTQTPSHQVTQMGQEVILRCVPISNHLYFYWYRQILGQKVEFLVSFYNNEISEKSEIFDDQFSVERPDGSNFTLKIRSTKLEDSAMYFCASSESGGVTEAFFGQGTRLTVV.

In this sample, this clonotype turned up a few times. The chain has TRBV20-1 and TRBJ1-1; D may be TRBD1 (6 bases). Germline assignment: CDR1 DFQATT and CDR2 SNEGSKA (reference sequence). This CDR3 contains 11 residues. Trimming removed 6 bases at V and 10 bases at J, with 15 bases between. CDR3 sequence: CSAIDRSRAFF. CDR3 bases: TGCAGTGCCATTGACAGGTCCCGAGCTTTCTTT.

This clonotype came up many times. The chain joins TRBV7-2 to TRBJ1-1; no clear D gene. The length of the CDR3 is 13 residues. From germline, CDR1 is SGHTA and CDR2 FQGNSA. V lost 3 bases and J lost 4, with 9 bases in between. The CDR3 spells CASSFSPGTEAFF. DNA of the CDR3: TGTGCCAGCAGCTTTAGCCCGGGCACTGAAGCTTTCTTT.

In this sample, this clonotype turned up many times. The gene calls are TRBV27 and TRBJ2-6; the D gene is possibly TRBD1 (6 bases). Trimming cost V 4 bases and J 0 bases, with 13 bases left between them. The CDR3 has 17 amino acids. The V gene's germline CDR1 is MNHEY and CDR2 SMNVEV (reference sequence). The CDR3 reads CASSSGQFRSGANVLTF. The CDR3 DNA sequence: TGTGCCAGCAGTTCAGGACAGTTCCGCTCTGGGGCCAACGTCCTGACTTTC. The complete variable domain, with remaining parts taken from reference TRBV27 and TRBJ2-6, reads EAQVTQNPRYLITVTGKKLTVTCSQNMNHEYMSWYRQDPGLGLRQIYYSMNVEVTDKGDVPEGYKVSRKEKRNFPLILESPSPNQTSLYFCASSSGQFRSGANVLTFGAGSRLTVL.

This clonotype was detected a few times. This chain connects TRBV7-2 to TRBJ2-7; the D gene could be TRBD1 or TRBD2 (5 bases each). The CDR3 totals 16 residues. V lost 1 base and J 2 bases, leaving 15 bases between the germline ends. Germline V gene sequence: CDR1 SGHTA, CDR2 FQGNSA. The DNA for the CDR3 is TGTGCCAGCAGCTTAGGAGGGGTGCCAGGAGCCTACGAGCAGTACTTC. It yields the protein CASSLGGVPGAYEQYF.

As regards this clonotype: A read error is possible here, since a much larger clone lies one base away. J is TRBJ1-1 and V is TRBV19; TRBD1 matches at 7 bases. Germline loops: CDR1 LNHDA, CDR2 SQIVND (reference sequence). The CDR3 consists of 13 residues. The V gene end was trimmed by 6 bases and the J gene end by 4 bases; junction bases not matched to a gene: 5. The CDR3 protein is CASRTGQFTEAFF. CDR3 nucleotide sequence: TGTGCCAGTAGAACGGGACAGTTCACTGAAGCTTTCTTT.

This chain links TRBV4-1 with TRBJ1-2; 7 bases are shared with TRBD1. Losses at the gene ends were 1 base for V and 0 bases for J; bases not matched to a gene: 14. From germline, CDR1 is MGHRA and CDR2 YSYEKL. This CDR3 region has 19 residues. CDR3 in DNA: TGCGCCAGCAGCCAAGTCGTCCAAATGGGACAGCAAGCTAACTATGGCTACACCTTC. Protein sequence: CASSQVVQMGQQANYGYTF.

This clonotype is deemed medium-sized (0.01 to 0.1%). The V call is TRBV9, the J call TRBJ2-2; perhaps D is TRBD1 or TRBD2 (5 bases each). V lost 3 bases and J lost 3, with 15 bases in between. Germline-derived CDR1 and CDR2 are SGDLS and YYNGEE. The CDR3 is made up of 16 amino acids. The CDR3 spells CASSANPQGDTGELFF. The CDR3 DNA reads TGTGCCAGCAGCGCTAACCCCCAGGGAGACACCGGGGAGCTGTTTTTT.

This clonotype has a single count. The chain uses TRBV5-4 and TRBJ1-2, with 7 bases aligning to TRBD1. The junction had 4 bases not matched to a gene; V was cut back by 0 bases and J by 8 bases. The germline V gene has CDR1 SGHNT and CDR2 YYREEE (reference sequence). The CDR3 is 13 residues long. CDR3 nucleotide sequence: TGTGCCAGCAGCTTGGCCAGGGGGAGGGGCTACACCTTC. Translating it yields CASSLARGRGYTF.

At least ten counts were recorded for this clonotype. The chain uses TRBV10-3 and TRBJ1-5; 7 nucleotides agree with TRBD1. After removal of 11 bases from V and 3 bases from J, the junction contained 10 bases not matched to a gene. The CDR3 consists of 14 residues. The germline gives CDR1 ENHRY, CDR2 SYGVKD. The CDR3 DNA is TGTGCCTCGGCAGACAGGGTTCTCAATCAGCCCCAGCATTTT. Translating it yields CASADRVLNQPQHF.

The V and J genes are TRBV2 and TRBJ1-2; D is unresolved. CDR3 size: 15 residues. Trimming shortened V by 3 bases and J by 8 bases, and 19 bases separated the two germline ends. Germline CDR1 is SNHLY and CDR2 is FYNNEI. The CDR3 DNA follows: TGTGCCAGCAGTGAGCGACGGGGAACAAAGCGAGGCTACACCTTC. This translates into CASSERRGTKRGYTF.

This clonotype was detected ten times or more. The V and J genes are TRBV11-2 and TRBJ2-1; 11 positions match TRBD2. Germline CDR1 is SGHAT and CDR2 is FQNNGV. This CDR3 is 14 amino acids long. V was pared by 7 bases and J by 10 bases, with 9 bases of the junction left unmatched. The CDR3 sequence: CASTPTSGAIEQFF. The CDR3 bases are TGTGCCAGCACCCCGACTAGCGGGGCCATAGAGCAGTTCTTC.

This clonotype was seen ten or more times. V is TRBV29-1 and J is TRBJ2-3, with 10 bases fitting TRBD1. With V trimmed by 4 bases and J by 3 bases, 4 bases remained unmatched. Germline V CDR1 and CDR2: SQVTM, ANQGSEA. CDR3 length: 14 residues. The CDR3 loop is CSVVGDRGTDTQYF. The CDR3 region has the DNA TGCAGCGTTGTGGGGGACAGGGGAACAGATACGCAGTATTTT.

The rearrangement uses TRBV12-3 or TRBV12-4 and TRBJ1-6; D possibly corresponds to TRBD1 (6 bases). Trimming removed 5 bases at V and 14 bases at J, with 25 bases between. The CDR3 is made up of 16 amino acids. The CDR3 DNA reads as TGTGCCAGCAGTGTGGTGGGGGACACCGAGTTTAGGACCCTCCACTTT. Amino acids: CASSVVGDTEFRTLHF.

The sample holds many counts of this clonotype. The rearrangement uses TRBV7-2 and TRBJ2-2; D unclear. The CDR3 totals 15 residues. Between the trimmed V and J ends, which lost 7 bases and 1 base, there was a span of 13 bases. CDR1 and CDR2 from the germline V gene are SGHTA and FQGNSA. CDR3 DNA: TGTGCCAGCACCCGGCAGGCAATGAACACCGGGGAGCTGTTTTTT. This encodes CASTRQAMNTGELFF.

Many counts were recorded for this clonotype. The chain recombines TRBV19 with TRBJ2-1, with a weak D call TRBD2 (6 bases). V was pared by 2 bases and J by 5 bases, with 25 bases between. There are 19 residues in the CDR3. Germline V gene lookup returns CDR1 LNHDA and CDR2 SQIVND (reference sequence). CDR3 nucleotides: TGTGCCAGTAGTATAAGGTCTCAACCCCCCCAGGGAGGACACAATGAGCAGTTCTTC. Translating gives CASSIRSQPPQGGHNEQFF.

By sample share, this clonotype is medium-sized. This chain connects TRBV29-1 to TRBJ2-1; the D is unclear. Trimming removed 8 bases at V and 8 bases at J, with 19 bases between. The length of the CDR3 is 13 residues. CDR1 is SQVTM, CDR2 ANQGSEA, per germline. CDR3 amino acids: CSPREIGGDEQFF. The CDR3 region has the DNA TGCAGCCCCCGCGAGATAGGTGGGGATGAGCAGTTCTTC.

Details on this clonotype: One base away lies a much larger clone, so this may be a sequencing read error. A read error is likely, as this CDR3 ends without the conserved phenylalanine or tryptophan. The V and J genes are TRBV9 and TRBJ1-6; D not resolved. This CDR3 contains 16 residues. CDR1 and CDR2 from the germline V gene are SGDLS and YYNGEE. Trimming removed 4 bases at V and 1 base at J, with 12 bases between. The CDR3 coding sequence is TGTGCCAGCAGCTCCCAGGAACGTTCCTATAATTCACCCCTCCACGTT. This codes for CASSSQERSYNSPLHV.

About this clonotype: One junction end disagrees with the germline gene, perhaps due to a read error. This chain uses TRBV30 with TRBJ1-2; tentatively, D is TRBD1 (5 bases). CDR1 is GTSNPN and CDR2 is SVGIG in the germline V gene (reference sequence). CDR3 length equals 14 residues. Here the CDR3 reads CAWGPLGGNYGDTF. The CDR3 bases are TGTGCCTGGGGTCCACTCGGGGGGAACTATGGCGACACCTTC.

The table lists this clonotype with many counts. The chain recombines TRBV7-9 with TRBJ2-3; 8 positions match TRBD1. The germline CDR1 and CDR2 sequences are SEHNR and FQNEAQ (reference sequence). This CDR3 has 14 residues. Trimming removed 5 bases from V and 8 bases from J; junction bases left unmatched: 9. The DNA of the CDR3 is TGTGCCAGCAGCCTGGCGTCGACAGGGGCTACGCAGTATTTT. This gives the protein CASSLASTGATQYF.